These T cell receptor beta chains were read from a single sample in a study of T cell responses to AZD1222 COVID-19 vaccine. The method was immunoSEQ multiplex PCR; TCRdb's version includes in-frame clones alone and lacks a portion of them. The sample yields over 65,000 clones, roughly nine tenths seen once. This specimen was peripheral blood, taken on day 0 of AZD1222 vaccination. The receptors derive from an adult in good health. Each CDR3 is given with its conserved first and last residue. A D gene is named only where the DNA matches it firmly. Clone size is not always given. Where it is, it says once, few, many or a class for expanded clones.

abundance: .; v_gene: TRBV6-5; d_gene: .; j_gene: TRBJ1-3; CDR3nt: TGTGCCAGCAGTCCAGGGGTTTCTGGAAACACCATATATTTT; CDR3aa: CASSPGVSGNTIYF
abundance: few; v_gene: TRBV27; d_gene: .; j_gene: TRBJ2-5; CDR3nt: TGTGCCAGCAGTTCAGGGACGATGACGGGAGTACCTGAGACCCAGTACTTC; CDR3aa: CASSSGTMTGVPETQYF
abundance: .; v_gene: TRBV3-1/TRBV3-2; d_gene: .; j_gene: TRBJ2-2; CDR3nt: TGTGCCAGCAGCCAAGATAGGAGGAGACGGTCCGGGGAGCTGTTTTTT; CDR3aa: CASSQDRRRRSGELFF
abundance: .; v_gene: TRBV12-3/TRBV12-4; d_gene: .; j_gene: TRBJ1-5; CDR3nt: TGTGCCAGCAGTTGGGATGGGACTCAGCCCCAGCATTTT; CDR3aa: CASSWDGTQPQHF
abundance: few; v_gene: TRBV28; d_gene: .; j_gene: TRBJ2-3; CDR3nt: TGTGCCAGCTGGGCCCTACCACATACAGATACGCAGTATTTT; CDR3aa: CASWALPHTDTQYF
abundance: .; v_gene: TRBV11-2; d_gene: TRBD1; j_gene: TRBJ2-2; CDR3nt: TGTGCCAGCAGCTTAGAGGCAGGGACAGGCGGGGAGCTGTTTTTT; CDR3aa: CASSLEAGTGGELFF
abundance: few; v_gene: TRBV5-8; d_gene: .; j_gene: TRBJ1-4; CDR3nt: TGTGCCAGCAGCTTGGGCAGACAGCAACTTAATGAAAAACTGTTTTTT; CDR3aa: CASSLGRQQLNEKLFF
abundance: .; v_gene: TRBV7-6; d_gene: .; j_gene: TRBJ2-2; CDR3nt: TGTGCCAGCAGCTTAGCGGGACCCGGTGGCACCGGGGAGCTGTTTTTT; CDR3aa: CASSLAGPGGTGELFF
abundance: .; v_gene: TRBV29-1; d_gene: .; j_gene: TRBJ2-3; CDR3nt: TGCAGCGTTGTTGTTACCAGCACAGATACGCAGTATTTT; CDR3aa: CSVVVTSTDTQYF
abundance: .; v_gene: TRBV7-2; d_gene: TRBD2; j_gene: TRBJ2-1; CDR3nt: TGTGCCAGCAGACGAACTAGCGGAGCGTCCTACAATGAGCAGTTCTTC; CDR3aa: CASRRTSGASYNEQFF
abundance: once; v_gene: TRBV27; d_gene: .; j_gene: TRBJ2-5; CDR3nt: TGTGCCAGCAGTTTATCCGCACCCCTACTCGCTGCGGGGGAGACCCAGTACTTC; CDR3aa: CASSLSAPLLAAGETQYF
abundance: .; v_gene: TRBV2; d_gene: TRBD2; j_gene: TRBJ2-3; CDR3nt: TGTGCCAGCAGTGATATAGCGGGAGTAACAGATACGCAGTATTTT; CDR3aa: CASSDIAGVTDTQYF
abundance: .; v_gene: TRBV5-1; d_gene: TRBD2; j_gene: TRBJ2-3; CDR3nt: TGCGCCAGCAGAACGACTAGCGGGAGGACAGATACGCAGTATTTT; CDR3aa: CASRTTSGRTDTQYF
abundance: .; v_gene: TRBV19; d_gene: TRBD1; j_gene: TRBJ1-6; CDR3nt: TGTGCCAGTAGAACAGGGGATTCACCCCTCCACTTT; CDR3aa: CASRTGDSPLHF
abundance: .; v_gene: TRBV12-2; d_gene: .; j_gene: TRBJ1-5; CDR3nt: TGTGCAAGTCGCTTAGTTGGCAGTAATCAGCCCCAGCATTTT; CDR3aa: CASRLVGSNQPQHF
abundance: .; v_gene: TRBV10-3; d_gene: .; j_gene: TRBJ1-6; CDR3nt: TGTGCCATCACCGGTGGGGGGACCAATTCACCCCTCCACTTT; CDR3aa: CAITGGGTNSPLHF
abundance: few; v_gene: TRBV2; d_gene: TRBD2; j_gene: TRBJ2-2; CDR3nt: TGTGCCAGCAAAGAGACTAGCAACACCGGGGAGCTGTTTTTT; CDR3aa: CASKETSNTGELFF
abundance: .; v_gene: TRBV19; d_gene: .; j_gene: TRBJ1-1; CDR3nt: TGTGCCAGTAGTTCTGAGATTCGAAACACTGAAGCTTTCTTT; CDR3aa: CASSSEIRNTEAFF
abundance: few; v_gene: TRBV25-1; d_gene: .; j_gene: TRBJ2-7; CDR3nt: TGTGCCAGCAGTGTGAACTACGAGCAGTACTTC; CDR3aa: CASSVNYEQYF
abundance: .; v_gene: TRBV11-2; d_gene: .; j_gene: TRBJ1-6; CDR3nt: TGTGCCAGCAGCTTAGGAGGATTGGCAGGGCCGCGGCCCCTCCACTTT; CDR3aa: CASSLGGLAGPRPLHF
abundance: once; v_gene: TRBV6-5; d_gene: .; j_gene: TRBJ1-5; CDR3nt: TGTGCCAGTAAAGAACAAGGGGGTGGCAATCAGCCCCAGCATTTT; CDR3aa: CASKEQGGGNQPQHF
abundance: .; v_gene: TRBV16; d_gene: .; j_gene: TRBJ1-5; CDR3nt: TGTGCCAGCAGCCAATCGGGGGGGGTGAACGACTATAGCAATCAGCCCCAGCATTTT; CDR3aa: CASSQSGGVNDYSNQPQHF
abundance: .; v_gene: TRBV29-1; d_gene: .; j_gene: TRBJ2-1; CDR3nt: TGCAGCGTTGAAGGAGGGGGGTATGGAAATGAGCAGTTCTTC; CDR3aa: CSVEGGGYGNEQFF
abundance: .; v_gene: TRBV7-2; d_gene: TRBD1; j_gene: TRBJ1-5; CDR3nt: TGTGCCAGCAGCTATTCAGGGGGCTGGAGCAATCAGCCCCAGCATTTT; CDR3aa: CASSYSGGWSNQPQHF
abundance: .; v_gene: TRBV24-1; d_gene: .; j_gene: TRBJ1-2; CDR3nt: TGTGCCACCAGTGATACGGACGATGGCTACACCTTC; CDR3aa: CATSDTDDGYTF
abundance: once; v_gene: TRBV6-1; d_gene: .; j_gene: TRBJ1-4; CDR3nt: TGTGCCAGCAGTGATGACGCATCCTCTTGGTTGGAAAAACTGTTTTTT; CDR3aa: CASSDDASSWLEKLFF
abundance: .; v_gene: TRBV28; d_gene: .; j_gene: TRBJ2-7; CDR3nt: TGTGCCAGCAGTTTAGCGTACGAGCAGTACTTC; CDR3aa: CASSLAYEQYF
abundance: .; v_gene: TRBV11-2; d_gene: .; j_gene: TRBJ1-4; CDR3nt: TGTGCCAGCAGCCCAGGGTGGGTTAATGAAAAACTGTTTTTT; CDR3aa: CASSPGWVNEKLFF
abundance: .; v_gene: TRBV3-1/TRBV3-2; d_gene: TRBD1; j_gene: TRBJ2-5; CDR3nt: TGTGCCAGCACCCCGACAGGGATAGAGACCCAGTACTTC; CDR3aa: CASTPTGIETQYF
abundance: .; v_gene: TRBV27; d_gene: TRBD1; j_gene: TRBJ2-7; CDR3nt: TGTGCCAGCAGTCTCGCCGGGACAGGGACCTACGAGCAGTACTTC; CDR3aa: CASSLAGTGTYEQYF
abundance: .; v_gene: TRBV7-6; d_gene: .; j_gene: TRBJ2-5; CDR3nt: TGTGCCAGCAGCCCCACTGGGGGACAATCCTGGGAGACCCAGTACTTC; CDR3aa: CASSPTGGQSWETQYF
abundance: few; v_gene: TRBV14; d_gene: .; j_gene: TRBJ1-1; CDR3nt: TGTGCCAGCAGCCCCAATGTTGGACCCTTGGCTTTCTTT; CDR3aa: CASSPNVGPLAFF
abundance: .; v_gene: TRBV5-1; d_gene: TRBD1; j_gene: TRBJ1-1; CDR3nt: TGCGCCAGCAGCGGAGGGACAGGGGTGGATGAAGCTTTCTTT; CDR3aa: CASSGGTGVDEAFF
abundance: .; v_gene: TRBV18; d_gene: .; j_gene: TRBJ1-4; CDR3nt: TGTGCCAGCTCACCACCGGAAAGTGAAAAACTGTTTTTT; CDR3aa: CASSPPESEKLFF
abundance: .; v_gene: TRBV19; d_gene: .; j_gene: TRBJ1-1; CDR3nt: TGTGCCACCCAAAGACGGGAAAACACTGAAGCTTTCTTT; CDR3aa: CATQRRENTEAFF
abundance: .; v_gene: TRBV6-1; d_gene: TRBD1; j_gene: TRBJ1-1; CDR3nt: TGTGCCAGCAGTGTAGCGACAGGGGGCGTTGGTGAAGCTTTCTTT; CDR3aa: CASSVATGGVGEAFF
abundance: .; v_gene: TRBV5-5; d_gene: .; j_gene: TRBJ1-2; CDR3nt: TGTGCCAGCAGTATGAGGGCTGGCTACACCTTC; CDR3aa: CASSMRAGYTF
abundance: .; v_gene: TRBV12-5; d_gene: TRBD2; j_gene: TRBJ2-7; CDR3nt: TGTGCTAGTGGACCGGGGACTAACCACGAGCAGTACTTC; CDR3aa: CASGPGTNHEQYF
abundance: .; v_gene: TRBV27; d_gene: TRBD2; j_gene: TRBJ2-3; CDR3nt: TGTGCCAGCAGTTTAACTAGCGGGAGCACAGATACGCAGTATTTT; CDR3aa: CASSLTSGSTDTQYF
abundance: .; v_gene: TRBV9; d_gene: TRBD2; j_gene: TRBJ2-7; CDR3nt: TGTGCCAGCAGCGTAGAAGGGACTAGCCCTACTAGAGAGCAGTACTTC; CDR3aa: CASSVEGTSPTREQYF
abundance: once; v_gene: TRBV6-5; d_gene: .; j_gene: TRBJ1-2; CDR3nt: TGTGCCAGCAGGGCACAGGGTCTGGAGAACTATGGCTACACCTTC; CDR3aa: CASRAQGLENYGYTF
abundance: .; v_gene: TRBV5-4; d_gene: TRBD1; j_gene: TRBJ1-6; CDR3nt: TGTGCCAGCAGCTCCCAGGGGGATAGGAGGTCACCCCTCCACTTT; CDR3aa: CASSSQGDRRSPLHF
abundance: .; v_gene: TRBV5-1; d_gene: .; j_gene: TRBJ2-3; CDR3nt: TGCGCCAGCAGCCCGTCTGGGGGCACTAGCACAGATACGCAGTATTTT; CDR3aa: CASSPSGGTSTDTQYF
abundance: .; v_gene: TRBV2; d_gene: .; j_gene: TRBJ2-4; CDR3nt: TGTGCCAGCAGTGAAATTGAGTTTACAGCCAAAAACATTCAGTACTTC; CDR3aa: CASSEIEFTAKNIQYF
abundance: .; v_gene: TRBV6-5; d_gene: .; j_gene: TRBJ1-4; CDR3nt: TGTGCCAGCAGATACTCGGGACCCAAGGAAAAACTGTTTTTT; CDR3aa: CASRYSGPKEKLFF
abundance: .; v_gene: TRBV19; d_gene: .; j_gene: TRBJ1-1; CDR3nt: TGTGCCAGTAGTTTCCTGAACACTGAAGCTTTCTTT; CDR3aa: CASSFLNTEAFF
abundance: .; v_gene: TRBV7-8; d_gene: TRBD1; j_gene: TRBJ2-7; CDR3nt: TGTGCCAGCAGCTTAGAGGGGGCGGTCTACGAGCAGTACTTC; CDR3aa: CASSLEGAVYEQYF
abundance: .; v_gene: TRBV11-3; d_gene: .; j_gene: TRBJ2-7; CDR3nt: TGTGCCAGCAGCTTGACCGCGAGCTCCTACGAGCAGTACTTC; CDR3aa: CASSLTASSYEQYF
abundance: .; v_gene: TRBV30; d_gene: .; j_gene: TRBJ1-2; CDR3nt: TGTGCCATGATGGCGGGGGGCAACTATGGCTACACCTTC; CDR3aa: CAMMAGGNYGYTF
abundance: .; v_gene: TRBV28; d_gene: .; j_gene: TRBJ2-4; CDR3nt: TGTGCCAGCAGTTTATCAGGGATGGGCAAAAACATTCAGTACTTC; CDR3aa: CASSLSGMGKNIQYF
abundance: .; v_gene: TRBV10-1; d_gene: TRBD1; j_gene: TRBJ2-1; CDR3nt: TGCGCCAGCAGCGATGGGACAGACTCCTACAATGAGCAGTTCTTC; CDR3aa: CASSDGTDSYNEQFF
abundance: .; v_gene: TRBV19; d_gene: .; j_gene: TRBJ2-7; CDR3nt: TGTGCCAGTAGTTCGGGGGGCGGCGAGCAGTACTTC; CDR3aa: CASSSGGGEQYF
abundance: few; v_gene: TRBV27; d_gene: .; j_gene: TRBJ2-7; CDR3nt: TGTGCCAGCAGTGCCTACGGGGCGACGGATGGGTACGAGCAGTACTTC; CDR3aa: CASSAYGATDGYEQYF